The 19 T cell receptor beta chains given below trace back to one sample, sequenced in a study of cytomegalovirus exposure and HLA in healthy donors. TCRdb keeps only in-frame clones here, not all; method: immunoSEQ multiplex PCR. The data hold about 240,000 clones, with approximately 90% observed a single time. The sample was PBMCs. These receptors all stem from a man aged 18 to 35 in good health and CMV-seronegative.

This clone came up a few times. V gene TRBV5-8 combines with J gene TRBJ1-2; D might be TRBD1 (6 bases). Trimming left V 2 bases short and J 8 bases short, with 13 bases between. Germline V CDR1 and CDR2: SGHTS, YDEGEE. The CDR3 runs to 13 residues. The CDR3 sequence is CASSLAGVRGYTF. The DNA for the CDR3 is TGTGCCAGCAGCTTAGCAGGGGTTAGAGGCTACACCTTC.

The chain combines TRBV27 with TRBJ2-7; D gene uncertain. Trimming shortened V by 5 bases and J by 7 bases, and 15 bases separated the two germline ends. The CDR3 spans 13 residues. Germline CDR1 MNHEY, CDR2 SMNVEV (reference sequence). The CDR3 DNA follows: TGTGCCAGCAGTCTCACCTCCTTTCGGGAGCAGTACTTC. It translates to CASSLTSFREQYF.

The V and J genes are TRBV7-8 and TRBJ1-1; 9 bases are shared with TRBD1. The length of the CDR3 is 13 residues. V lost 3 bases to trimming and J lost 7 bases; unmatched junction nucleotides: 3. Germline V gene sequence: CDR1 SGHVS, CDR2 FQNEAQ. The chain's CDR3 is CASSFLTGGEAFF. In nucleotides, the CDR3 is TGTGCCAGCAGCTTTTTGACAGGGGGTGAAGCTTTCTTT.

The rearrangement joins TRBV19 to TRBJ1-6, with 7 nucleotides matching TRBD1. The germline V gene encodes CDR1 LNHDA and CDR2 SQIVND (reference sequence). After removal of 5 bases from V and 1 base from J, the junction contained 11 bases not matched to a gene. The CDR3 is made up of 18 amino acids. CDR3 sequence: CASSQTGQTRSYNSPLHF. The DNA of the CDR3 is TGTGCCAGTAGTCAGACAGGGCAAACCCGGTCCTATAATTCACCCCTCCACTTT.

V and J are TRBV7-9 and TRBJ2-2; a weak D match, TRBD1 (5 bases). The germline V and J ends were trimmed by 0 bases and 6 bases, with 14 bases remaining between them. This CDR3 region has 16 residues. Germline CDR1 reads SEHNR; CDR2 reads FQNEAQ (reference sequence). CDR3 residues: CASSLAGREGPGELFF. The CDR3 DNA reads as TGTGCCAGCAGCTTAGCGGGCAGGGAAGGTCCCGGGGAGCTGTTTTTT.

The J gene is TRBJ1-2, the V gene TRBV12-5, with D perhaps TRBD1 (5 bases). The V gene lost 6 bases and the J gene lost 3 bases, with 11 bases spanning the gap. CDR1 is LGHNT and CDR2 is FRNRAP in the germline V gene. The CDR3 is 13 amino acids. The CDR3 nucleotides read TGTGCTAGTGGCCCGACGGGGGACTATGGCTACACCTTC. Its protein product is CASGPTGDYGYTF.

J is TRBJ2-5 and V is TRBV5-4; TRBD2 matches at 8 bases. Germline V CDR1 and CDR2: SGHNT, YYREEE (reference sequence). The V and J ends lost 4 bases and 1 base, in that order; junction bases with no gene match: 3. The CDR3 length is 14 residues. CDR3 amino acids: CASSGGGTQETQYF. CDR3 in DNA: TGTGCCAGCAGCGGCGGGGGGACCCAAGAGACCCAGTACTTC. Full variable domain (rest looked up from reference TRBV5-4 and TRBJ2-5): ETGVTQSPTHLIKTRGQQVTLRCSSQSGHNTVSWYQQALGQGPQFIFQYYREEENGRGNFPPRFSGLQFPNYSSELNVNALELDDSALYLCASSGGGTQETQYFGPGTRLLVL.

The CDR3 protein is CASSAVDGKNEKLFF. The CDR3 coding sequence is TGTGCCAGCAGCGCCGTCGACGGGAAAAATGAAAAACTGTTTTTT. The chain links TRBV7-9 to TRBJ1-4; D remains unclear. V lost 5 bases and J lost 5, with 15 bases in between. Germline values: CDR1 SEHNR, CDR2 FQNEAQ (reference sequence). The CDR3 contains 15 residues.

The J gene is TRBJ2-7, the V gene TRBV5-8; TRBD2 matches at 8 bases. After removal of 1 base from V and 7 bases from J, the junction contained 7 bases not matched to a gene. The CDR3 is 14 amino acids. The germline gives CDR1 SGHTS, CDR2 YDEGEE. This CDR3 reads CASSLTGRAGEQYF. The CDR3 region has the DNA TGTGCCAGCAGCTTGACCGGGAGGGCCGGGGAGCAGTACTTC.

The CDR3 bases are TGTGCCAGCAGCTTGCTAGCGGGGGGGTACAATGAGCAGTTCTTC. Translation: CASSLLAGGYNEQFF. V gene TRBV5-4 combines with J gene TRBJ2-1; TRBD2 aligns across 12 bases. Germline trimming cut 1 base from V and 4 bases from J; bases unmatched to any gene: 0. Germline CDR1 is SGHNT and CDR2 is YYREEE (reference sequence). The CDR3 has 15 residues. The full variable domain, in which reference TRBV5-4 and TRBJ2-1 provide the parts outside the CDR3, is ETGVTQSPTHLIKTRGQQVTLRCSSQSGHNTVSWYQQALGQGPQFIFQYYREEENGRGNFPPRFSGLQFPNYSSELNVNALELDDSALYLCASSLLAGGYNEQFFGPGTRLTVL.

This chain links TRBV5-1 with TRBJ2-7; D is possibly TRBD1 (6 bases). This CDR3 is 14 amino acids long. Trimming shortened V by 3 bases and J by 2 bases, and 12 bases separated the two germline ends. CDR1 and CDR2 (germline): SGHRS, YFSETQ. CDR3 sequence: CASSWRTATYEQYF. The CDR3, as DNA: TGCGCCAGCAGCTGGAGGACAGCCACCTACGAGCAGTACTTC.

This chain joins TRBV2 and TRBJ2-4, with 7 bases aligning to TRBD1. V dropped 6 bases and J dropped 0; count of bases not matched to a gene: 8. The CDR3 contains 16 residues. Germline CDR1 SNHLY, CDR2 FYNNEI. CDR3 in DNA: TGTGCCAGCAGAGCGGACAGGAGAATAGCCAAAAACATTCAGTACTTC. Amino acids: CASRADRRIAKNIQYF.

The V call is TRBV7-9, the J call TRBJ1-2, with 7 bases fitting TRBD1. J was trimmed by 5 bases and V by 9 bases; bases with no gene match: 15. Germline lookup yields CDR1 SEHNR and CDR2 FQNEAQ (reference sequence). The length of the CDR3 is 15 residues. The CDR3 is CASRATGELSYGYTF. The DNA for the CDR3 is TGTGCCAGTAGGGCAACAGGGGAGCTGTCGTATGGCTACACCTTC. Together with reference TRBV7-9 and TRBJ1-2, the CDR3 gives the full variable domain: DTGVSQNPRHKITKRGQNVTFRCDPISEHNRLYWYRQTLGQGPEFLTYFQNEAQLEKSRLLSDRFSAERPKGSFSTLEIQRTEQGDSAMYLCASRATGELSYGYTFGSGTRLTVV.

This clone appeared a single time. The chain joins TRBV5-4 to TRBJ2-7, with 8 nucleotides matching TRBD2. Losses at the gene ends were 3 bases for V and 5 bases for J; bases not matched to a gene: 4. This CDR3 comprises 13 residues. Per the germline V gene, CDR1 is SGHNT and CDR2 is YYREEE (reference sequence). The CDR3 DNA reads as TGTGCCAGCAGCTACAAAGCGGGAGACGAGCAGTACTTC. This translates into CASSYKAGDEQYF.

This chain links TRBV27 with TRBJ1-1; 8 nucleotides agree with TRBD1. CDR1 is MNHEY and CDR2 is SMNVEV in the germline V gene (reference sequence). This CDR3 has 17 residues. J was trimmed by 6 bases and V by 3 bases; bases with no gene match: 15. The CDR3 region is CASSFRNMAGGIPEAFF. The CDR3 bases are TGTGCCAGCAGTTTCCGTAACATGGCAGGGGGCATACCTGAAGCTTTCTTT.

CDR3 sequence reads: CASSLVGQGALEQYF. Written as DNA, the CDR3 is TGTGCCAGCAGCTTAGTAGGACAGGGGGCCTTGGAGCAGTACTTC. The gene calls are TRBV7-2 and TRBJ2-7; TRBD1 matches 11 bases. The germline V gene encodes CDR1 SGHTA and CDR2 FQGNSA. CDR3 length: 15 residues. V gave up 1 base and J gave up 7 bases; unmatched junction bases: 6.

The rearrangement joins TRBV1 to TRBJ2-7; the D segment call TRBD2 is taken from the table without a DNA check. TRBV1 is listed as a pseudogene. CDR3 length: 15 amino acids. CDR3 sequence reads: CTSSQDLEEGYEQYF. The CDR3 DNA is TGCACCAGCAGCCAAGATCTGGAGGAGGGCTACGAGCAGTACTTC.

J is TRBJ2-3 and V is TRBV28, with D hard to call. Per germline, CDR1 MDHEN and CDR2 SYDVKM. The CDR3 contains 16 residues. V was trimmed by 5 bases and J by 0 bases, leaving 15 bases between them. The CDR3 reads CASSPEAWFSTDTQYF. The DNA for the CDR3 is TGTGCCAGCAGTCCTGAGGCTTGGTTCAGCACAGATACGCAGTATTTT.

This rearrangement joins TRBV19 to TRBJ1-6; D unresolved. There are 15 residues in the CDR3. Per the germline V gene, CDR1 is LNHDA and CDR2 is SQIVND (reference sequence). The V and J ends lost 3 bases and 7 bases respectively, with 13 bases between them. The CDR3 nucleotides read TGTGCCAGTAGTATCGGAGAACGGGTAAATTCACCCCTCCACTTT. This translates into CASSIGERVNSPLHF. Looking up the rest from reference TRBV19 and TRBJ1-6 gives the full variable domain: DGGITQSPKYLFRKEGQNVTLSCEQNLNHDAMYWYRQDPGQGLRLIYYSQIVNDFQKGDIAEGYSVSREKKESFPLTVTSAQKNPTAFYLCASSIGERVNSPLHFGNGTRLTVT.